The 9 T cell receptor beta chains below were found in one sample sequenced in a study of T cells in Graves' hyperthyroidism and ophthalmopathy. Using RNA transcripts as the source, TCR beta CDR3 regions were amplified. The HTBI set primed first-round TCR CDR3 RT-PCR. TCRdb re-called the multiplex PCR reads through MiXCR, storing one row per CDR3 protein. The sample contains 250,000 to 300,000 distinct CDR3 sequences, just over 14% of which appear only once. The sample was blood. These receptors came from a woman aged 40-49 years with Graves' hyperthyroidism that later progressed to Graves' ophthalmopathy.

This clonotype has ten or more counts. The chain has TRBV18 and TRBJ1-1, with D hard to call. Trimming pared 3 bases from V and 2 bases from J, leaving 10 bases between. The CDR3 runs 14 residues. From germline, CDR1 is KGHSH and CDR2 LQKENI. CDR3 DNA sequence: TGTGCCAGCTCACCTGGTCCGGGAAACACTGAAGCTTTCTTT. Amino acid sequence: CASSPGPGNTEAFF. The variable domain in full, completed from reference TRBV18 and TRBJ1-1, reads NAGVMQNPRHLVRRRGQEARLRCSPMKGHSHVYWYRQLPEEGLKFMVYLQKENIIDESGMPKERFSAEFPKEGPSILRIQQVVRGDSAAYFCASSPGPGNTEAFFGQGTRLTVV.

This clonotype was counted at least ten times. The chain couples TRBV19 to TRBJ2-3, with 7 bases matching TRBD1. CDR1 LNHDA and CDR2 SQIVND come from the germline V gene (reference sequence). This CDR3 has 13 residues. The ends lost 10 bases at V and 0 bases at J; junction bases unmatched: 4. The CDR3 sequence: CATTQGSTDTQYF. As DNA, the CDR3 is TGTGCCACAACACAGGGGAGCACAGATACGCAGTATTTT.

The chain joins TRBV7-6 to TRBJ2-2; TRBD2 might be the D (5 bases). Germline V CDR1 and CDR2: SGHVS, FNYEAQ. The ends were cut back, 0 bases at V and 3 bases at J, with 8 bases in the middle. This CDR3 region has 15 residues. CDR3 residues: CASSLAGVDTGELFF. The CDR3 nucleotides are TGTGCCAGCAGCTTAGCGGGAGTCGACACCGGGGAGCTGTTTTTT.

The table lists this clonotype with many counts. The gene calls are TRBV12-3 or TRBV12-4 and TRBJ2-7; 12 bases agree with TRBD2. CDR3 length: 15 residues. The V gene end was trimmed by 4 bases and the J gene end by 5 bases; junction bases not matched to a gene: 6. Written as DNA, the CDR3 is TGTGCCAGCAGTTCGGGGACTAGCGGGTATCACGAGCAGTACTTC. Amino acid sequence: CASSSGTSGYHEQYF.

This clonotype showed up many times. The rearrangement links TRBV27 to TRBJ2-6; D not certain. Trimming stripped 4 bases from V and 0 bases from J, with 7 bases between. Germline values: CDR1 MNHEY, CDR2 SMNVEV (reference sequence). This CDR3 has 15 amino acids. CDR3 nucleotides: TGTGCCAGCAGTTCTTACTCCTCTGGGGCCAACGTCCTGACTTTC. This encodes CASSSYSSGANVLTF.

This clonotype has a count of ten or more. The V and J genes are TRBV3-1 and TRBJ2-7, with D maybe TRBD2 (7 bases). There are 14 residues in the CDR3. Trimming removed 3 bases at V and 0 bases at J, with 9 bases between. Germline V gene sequence: CDR1 LGHDT, CDR2 YNNKEL (reference sequence). CDR3 DNA sequence: TGTGCCAGCAGCCAGGGGGGGGCCTCCTACGAGCAGTACTTC. Residues: CASSQGGASYEQYF.

This clonotype was picked up a small number of times. This CDR3 is missing its conserved last phenylalanine or tryptophan, likely due to a read error. The rearrangement joins TRBV28 to TRBJ2-6; D possibly matches TRBD1 or TRBD2 (6 bases each). The germline V and J ends were trimmed by 2 bases and 0 bases, with 8 bases remaining between them. CDR1 is MDHEN, CDR2 SYDVKM, per germline. The length of the CDR3 is 16 residues. The CDR3 is CASSLRGASGANVLTL. Here the CDR3 DNA reads TGTGCCAGCAGTTTAAGGGGGGCCTCTGGGGCCAACGTCCTGACTCTC.

This clonotype showed up many times. The chain links TRBV2 to TRBJ2-1; 8 positions agree with TRBD1. Germline CDR1 reads SNHLY; CDR2 reads FYNNEI. CDR3 length: 15 residues. V was clipped by 6 bases and J by 1 base; unmatched bases: 5. CDR3 residues: CASRLQGGSYNEQFF. As DNA, the CDR3 is TGTGCCAGCAGACTACAGGGGGGTTCCTACAATGAGCAGTTCTTC. Full variable domain (outside the CDR3, taken from reference TRBV2 and TRBJ2-1): EPEVTQTPSHQVTQMGQEVILRCVPISNHLYFYWYRQILGQKVEFLVSFYNNEISEKSEIFDDQFSVERPDGSNFTLKIRSTKLEDSAMYFCASRLQGGSYNEQFFGPGTRLTVL.

This clonotype has ten or more counts. J is TRBJ2-3 and V is TRBV29-1; 10 bases fit TRBD1. The CDR3 totals 14 residues. CDR1 is SQVTM, CDR2 ANQGSEA, per germline. The trim removed 7 bases at V and 1 base at J, leaving 5 bases unmatched. The CDR3 nucleotides are TGCAGCGCTTCGACAGGGGGCGGCACAGATACGCAGTATTTT. Amino acids: CSASTGGGTDTQYF.